This entry concerns a single T cell receptor beta chain. The antigen it binds to is not known. Base qualities are not provided; no much larger clone lies one nucleotide away. Additional sequencing covered unstimulated subsets from three donor pairs, namely CD8+ effector memory, CD4+ naive, CD8+ TEMRA, CD4+ memory and CD8+ naive. Sorted unstimulated T cells and proliferating T cells recovered from mixed lymphocyte reactions underwent TCRbeta CDR3 sequencing. Fresh whole blood from about eleven HLA-typed healthy donors served as the source for isolating PBMCs. Libraries were made using the immunoSEQ multiplex PCR assay. Around 10^5 TCR templates per sample were assayed by the deep sequencing platform. Genomic DNA extracted from sorted T cells was the material used for TCRbeta CDR3 sequencing. Turning to the authors' computational methods: Clonal analysis of TCRbeta CDR3 data was done in the R programming language. Comparing unstimulated samples against CFSE-low samples taken after the reaction was how alloreactive CD4+ and CD8+ clones were defined. Regulatory or non-regulatory origin was assigned to alloreactive CD4+ clones by matching of sequences to sorted unstimulated Treg and non-Treg repertoires. Drawn from immuneACCESS, this table holds only the in-frame rearrangements with V and J called that TCRdb kept. Clones are partly lost; checked studies trace under half to an unresolved V gene and leave the rest unexplained. From that table come the V and J calls and clone size; the DNA was used to work out D and trimming. Present in this sample are about 56,000 clones, 95% to 98% of which were seen just once. Of the sample, approximately 1.1% is held by the ten largest clones.

The data were taken from a study of siplizumab effects on memory and regulatory T cells (dated by TCRdb to 2018 to 2020). About the investigation overall: The effect of the anti-CD2 antibody siplizumab on alloreactive T-cell subsets was examined in allogeneic mixed lymphocyte reactions constructed from human PBMCs.

Here is what the overall study found, with its caveats: For roughly 75-95% of proliferating CD4+ or CD8+ clones, no naive or memory phenotype could be assigned. Sequences below about 10^-5 frequency were poorly captured, so only a minor fraction of alloreactive clones could be mapped to unstimulated subsets. The cumulative frequency of alloreactive sequences traceable to unstimulated CD4+ memory T cells was significantly reduced by siplizumab. No functional confirmation was obtained for the suppressive function of proliferating Tregs from siplizumab cultures. Among mappable alloreactive CD4+ clones, the Treg-derived fraction averaged nearly 70% with siplizumab versus roughly 29% in control reactions. Compared with memory T cells, unstimulated naive T cells appeared more diverse, and naive cells seemed to make a substantial contribution to the alloresponse.

The germline V gene provides CDR1 SGHTA and CDR2 FQGTGA. The V end gives up 2 bases and the J end 2 bases, leaving 8 bases in the junction not matched to a gene. The CDR3 measures 19 amino acids from cysteine to phenylalanine. CDR3 DNA is the only sequence kept; it has 57 bases, read in frame from the first base. The clonotype was recovered from a human donor in good health. Rearrangement joined TRBV7-3 to TRBJ2-1, with 14 bases in between that match TRBD2. The sample consisted of naive CD8+ T cells sorted from blood. The intended sense of this specimen's cell subset or site label: unstimulated naive T cells. CDR3 loop: CASSLSGTSGSSPYNEQFF. The DNA sequence reads TGTGCCAGCAGCTTATCCGGGACTAGCGGGAGTTCCCCCTACAATGAGCAGTTCTTC.